The rows below give T cell receptor beta chains drawn from one sample of a study of blood T cell repertoires in COVID-19. Some clones are missing from TCRdb's copy, which holds only in-frame ones; the method was immunoSEQ multiplex PCR. The profile shows 350,000 or so clones, over 75% of them singletons. Material for sequencing was peripheral blood. Every receptor here comes from a woman younger than 45 with COVID-19, enrolled during active disease. CDR3s include the opening cysteine and the closing phenylalanine or tryptophan. A D gene is named only where the DNA matches it firmly. Clone sizes are given selectively: once, few, many, or a class where the clone is expanded.

v_call	d_call	j_call	clone_size	cdr3_nt	cdr3_aa
TRBV11-2	TRBD1	TRBJ1-4	-	TGTGCCAGCAGCCAGGGACAGCTGGGGCCCGCAACTAATGAAAAACTGTTTTTT	CASSQGQLGPATNEKLFF
TRBV2	-	TRBJ2-2	-	TGTGCCAGCATAGTACTCGGGTACACCGGGGAGCTGTTTTTT	CASIVLGYTGELFF
TRBV11-3	-	TRBJ2-3	-	TGTGCCAGCAGCGGCGGGACTAGCACAGATACGCAGTATTTT	CASSGGTSTDTQYF
TRBV30	-	TRBJ2-3	-	TGTGCCTGGAGTCCACCGTTATCCCCCACTCCTGGAGATACGCAGTATTTT	CAWSPPLSPTPGDTQYF
TRBV13	TRBD2	TRBJ2-3	-	TGTGCCAGCAGCTTAAGCCTAGCGGGAGCACGCACAGATACGCAGTATTTT	CASSLSLAGARTDTQYF
TRBV5-1	TRBD2	TRBJ2-5	-	TGCGCCAGCAGCTTGGTGTCGGGAGGGCCTCAAGAGACCCAGTACTTC	CASSLVSGGPQETQYF
TRBV29-1	TRBD1	TRBJ1-2	-	TGCAGCGTTACAGGGGGTCGAACGGATGGCTACACCTTC	CSVTGGRTDGYTF
TRBV7-3	TRBD2	TRBJ2-1	once	TGTGCCAGCAGCGAAGGACTAGCGGTTTACAATGAGCAGTTCTTC	CASSEGLAVYNEQFF
TRBV3-1/TRBV3-2	TRBD1	TRBJ2-5	-	TGTGCCAGCAGCCAAGATAGGGGGCGGGCCCGCCAAGAGACCCAGTACTTC	CASSQDRGRARQETQYF
TRBV4-1	-	TRBJ1-2	-	TGCGCCAGCAGCCAATCGGGGGGCTCTGGCTACACCTTC	CASSQSGGSGYTF
TRBV12-5	TRBD2	TRBJ2-1	-	TGTGCTAGTGGTTTCGGGTCGGGGGGGAGAAATGAGCAGTTCTTC	CASGFGSGGRNEQFF
TRBV11-2	TRBD2	TRBJ2-3	-	TGTGCCAGCAGCTTAGAGCCCGGGAGGGCCTCAGATACGCAGTATTTT	CASSLEPGRASDTQYF
TRBV19	TRBD1	TRBJ1-1	few	TGTGCCAGTAGGAGACAGGGCGATTGGAACACTGAAGCTTTCTTT	CASRRQGDWNTEAFF
TRBV5-1	-	TRBJ1-1	-	TGCGCCAGCAGCCTGGAAGGGACTTCTAACACTGAAGCTTTCTTT	CASSLEGTSNTEAFF